The clone carrying this TCR beta chain was counted between two and nine times. Antigen: not known. Germline CDR1 SGHVS, CDR2 FNYEAQ. The CDR3 is 16 amino acids. The V gene lost 4 bases and the J gene lost 1 base, with 15 bases spanning the gap. This specimen belongs to a study of T cell repertoires in cytomegalovirus infection. Looking at the study overall: HLA-B-restricted CMV epitopes that are well studied were used alongside recently identified HLA-C-restricted ones. Carrying CMV and the relevant HLA type showed in public TCR beta signatures.

Findings of the study overall: There were carriers of CMV plus the relevant HLA, and cumulative public TCR beta family frequency identified them. CMV-specific TCR beta clonotypes restricted by HLA-C were the ones dominating the ex vivo response.

TCRdb re-analysed the reads in MiXCR, keeping a single row per CDR3 protein. The sample shows approximately 1,000,000 distinct CDR3 sequences, less than 35% of them seen only once. The rearrangement links TRBV7-6 to TRBJ2-3; the D gene is possibly TRBD2 (6 bases). Sequencing was performed on cultured CD8+ T cells from PBMCs, taken from culture after CMV antigen stimulation. This clonotype was obtained from a human donor in good health (CMV status not recorded). Some clones in this sample may be carry-over from other donors' samples. The CDR3 DNA reads TGTGCCAGCAGCTGGGGGGATGAAGTAGGCACAGATACGCAGTATTTT. This codes for CASSWGDEVGTDTQYF.